One T cell receptor beta chain is described in this entry. The antigen remains undetermined. The sample contains more than one DNA sequence encoding this CDR3. This entry comes from a study of shared clonotypes between healthy human individuals. About the research overall: The cohort comprised a couple of women and a few men. Their ages spanned 18 to 49 years. General study results and limits: For naive CD4 cells, roughly 5% of clonotypes were shared across a few donors.

The CDR3 covers 13 residues. V was shortened by 5 bases and J by 2 bases, with 9 bases between the two germline ends. Germline V gene sequence: CDR1 LNHDA, CDR2 SQIVND (reference sequence). When replicate PCRs were run on sorted subsets, they used about 220 ng DNA, some 29,000 T cell genomes. Method: immunoSEQ multiplex PCR; TCRdb's copy keeps in-frame clones and lacks some. The table lists 2 million to 2.5 million clones, over 85% of them singletons. The material sequenced was naive CD4+ T cells from PBMCs. Subset described: CD45RA+ positively selected. The V gene is TRBV19, the J gene TRBJ1-1; a weak D match, TRBD1 (5 bases). The clonotype was recovered from a man younger than 30 in good health. Some clones in this sample may be carry-over from other donors' samples. CDR3: CASSPTVNTEAFF. DNA of the CDR3: TGTGCCAGTAGTCCGACAGTAAACACTGAAGCTTTCTTT.